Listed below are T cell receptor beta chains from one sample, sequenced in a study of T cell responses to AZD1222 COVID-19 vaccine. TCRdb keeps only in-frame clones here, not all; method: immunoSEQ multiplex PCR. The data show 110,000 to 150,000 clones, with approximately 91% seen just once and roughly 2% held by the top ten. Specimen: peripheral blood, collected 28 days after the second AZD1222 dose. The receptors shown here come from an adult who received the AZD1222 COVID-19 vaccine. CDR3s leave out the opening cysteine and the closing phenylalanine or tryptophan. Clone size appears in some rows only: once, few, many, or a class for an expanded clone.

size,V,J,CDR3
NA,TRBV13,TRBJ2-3,ASSFPGRDTQY
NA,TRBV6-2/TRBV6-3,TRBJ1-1,ASSYKQGYFMNTEAF
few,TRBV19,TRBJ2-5,ASSIYSGGRETQY
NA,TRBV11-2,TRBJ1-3,ASSLGHTSGNTIY
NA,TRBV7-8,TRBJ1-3,ASSLTEENTIY
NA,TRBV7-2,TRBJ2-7,ATGGTGDSYEQY
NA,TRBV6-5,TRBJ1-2,ASSYAGTAQSGYT
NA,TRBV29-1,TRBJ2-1,SVDPRGWANEQF
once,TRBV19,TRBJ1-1,ATRDTGNTEAF
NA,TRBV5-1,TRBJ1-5,ASSLQGGNQPQH
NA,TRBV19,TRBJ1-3,ASSTRRAQSGNTIY
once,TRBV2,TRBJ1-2,ASSGTGWVGYT
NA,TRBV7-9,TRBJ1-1,ASSLGGGKTEAF
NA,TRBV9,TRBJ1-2,ASSPGGAAQGYGYT
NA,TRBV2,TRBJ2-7,ASSHYEQY
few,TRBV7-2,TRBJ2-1,ASSTSSGATYNEQF
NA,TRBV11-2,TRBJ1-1,ASSFSVKGNTEAF
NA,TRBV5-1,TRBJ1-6,ASSQDSPGSNSPLH
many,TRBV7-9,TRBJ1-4,ASSYPDRDREKLF
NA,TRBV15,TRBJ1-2,ATRTGGGRGYT
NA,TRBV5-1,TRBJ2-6,ASSLEGSGANVLT
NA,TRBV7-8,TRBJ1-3,ASSLSDRGSGNTIY
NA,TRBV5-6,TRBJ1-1,ASSLRTSGAF
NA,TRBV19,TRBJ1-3,ASSPLGAGNTIY
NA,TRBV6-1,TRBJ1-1,ASSEQVGGQTEAF
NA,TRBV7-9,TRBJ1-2,ASSLTGTGAYT
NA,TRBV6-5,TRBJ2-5,ASSGRGLTKTQY
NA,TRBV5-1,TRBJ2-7,ASSLIIGGSYEQY
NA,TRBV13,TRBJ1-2,ASSLGQGGNGYT
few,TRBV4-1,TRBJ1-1,ASSPGQGEAF
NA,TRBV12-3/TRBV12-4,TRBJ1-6,ASSLEAYSPLH
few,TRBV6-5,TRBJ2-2,ASSSGPLLPGELF
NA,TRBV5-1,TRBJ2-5,ASSLGQGSVTQY
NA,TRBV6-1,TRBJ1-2,ASSDRGPYGYT
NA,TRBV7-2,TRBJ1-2,ASSPRLIHGYT
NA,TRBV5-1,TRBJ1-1,ASSRTGTENTEAF
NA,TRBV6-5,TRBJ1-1,ASSPGREHTEAF
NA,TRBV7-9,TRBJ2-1,ASSLIDEQF
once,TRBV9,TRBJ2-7,ASSVGQPGSGYEQY
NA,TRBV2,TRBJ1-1,ASSLGGWTAF
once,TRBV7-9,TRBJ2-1,ASSFVRGGNNEQF
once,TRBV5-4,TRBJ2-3,ASSLYGGPKTDTQY
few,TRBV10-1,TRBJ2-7,ASSESLTGSYEQY
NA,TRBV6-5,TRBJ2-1,ASSYSKGLGRPQF
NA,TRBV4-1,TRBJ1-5,ASSQDHISNQPQH
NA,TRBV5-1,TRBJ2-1,ASSPPGRLATNEQF
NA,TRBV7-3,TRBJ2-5,ASSLTGLTQETQY
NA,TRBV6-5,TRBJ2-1,ASSRGQNSYNEQF
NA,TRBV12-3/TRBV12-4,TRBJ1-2,ASSSRQPYGYT
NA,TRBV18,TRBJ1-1,ASSPLAPNTEAF
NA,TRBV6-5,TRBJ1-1,ASRRGTAGGTEAF